These 24 T cell receptor beta chains were all obtained from the same sample, sequenced in a study of blood T cell repertoires in COVID-19. Some clones are missing from TCRdb's copy, which holds only in-frame ones; the method was immunoSEQ multiplex PCR. The sample shows roughly 370,000 clones, approximately 90% of them seen only once. The sequenced material came from PBMCs or T cells enriched from blood (not recorded which). The receptors stem from a woman between 50 and 59 years old who had recovered from COVID-19.

The sample holds a few counts of this clone. The same CDR3 is also encoded by other DNA sequences in this sample. The chain uses TRBV19 and TRBJ2-7; possibly TRBD2 for D (6 bases). The CDR3 covers 13 residues. Trimming cost V 5 bases and J 0 bases, with 8 bases left between them. Germline CDR1 is LNHDA and CDR2 is SQIVND (reference sequence). CDR3 in amino acids: CASSLGGSYEQYF. CDR3 sequence (DNA): TGTGCCAGTAGTTTGGGGGGCTCCTACGAGCAGTACTTC.

The chain couples TRBV4-1 to TRBJ2-6, with D hard to call. The CDR3 length is 15 residues. The ends were cut back, 1 base at V and 0 bases at J, with 4 bases in the middle. Germline CDR1 reads MGHRA; CDR2 reads YSYEKL. DNA of the CDR3: TGCGCCAGCAGCCAAGTAATCTCTGGGGCCAACGTCCTGACTTTC. This sequence encodes CASSQVISGANVLTF.

This clone was found once. The chain combines TRBV15 with TRBJ1-5, with 7 bases fitting TRBD1. V shed 4 bases, J shed 4 bases, and the junction held 7 bases outside the gene matches. Germline loops: CDR1 LNHNV, CDR2 YYDKDF (reference sequence). The CDR3 loop spans 15 amino acids. CDR3 amino acids: CATSTTGTANQPQHF. In DNA form, the CDR3 reads TGTGCCACCAGCACGACCGGGACAGCGAATCAGCCCCAGCATTTT.

The chain joins TRBV5-1 to TRBJ2-5; a weak D match, TRBD2 (5 bases). The CDR3 extends over 15 amino acids. Germline loops: CDR1 SGHRS, CDR2 YFSETQ. V was trimmed by 0 bases and J by 1 base, leaving 10 bases between them. As DNA, the CDR3 is TGCGCCAGCAGCTTGGTGGCGGGCGTCCAAGAGACCCAGTACTTC. Translating it yields CASSLVAGVQETQYF.

The rearrangement joins TRBV6-4 to TRBJ1-2, with D tentatively TRBD1 (5 bases). CDR1 is MRHNA and CDR2 is SNTAGT in the germline V gene. V was cut by 10 bases and J by 4 bases, with 22 bases left in between. The CDR3 is made up of 15 amino acids. CDR3 residues: CAIGRGTALSYGYTF. CDR3 in DNA: TGTGCCATCGGGAGGGGTACAGCGCTATCCTATGGCTACACCTTC.

The rearrangement joins TRBV18 to TRBJ1-2, with 10 bases that match TRBD1. Per the germline V gene, CDR1 is KGHSH and CDR2 is LQKENI. The CDR3 length is 14 residues. The V gene end was trimmed by 2 bases and the J gene end by 8 bases; junction bases not matched to a gene: 5. CDR3 protein: CASSPDDRGPGYTF. The CDR3 DNA reads as TGTGCCAGCTCACCAGACGACAGGGGGCCCGGCTACACCTTC.

This chain uses TRBV18 with TRBJ1-1; D call uncertain. Trimming removed 2 bases from V and 1 base from J, with 8 bases in between. The CDR3 runs to 14 residues. CDR1 is KGHSH and CDR2 is LQKENI in the germline V gene. CDR3 in amino acids: CASSPATTNTEAFF. In DNA form, the CDR3 reads TGTGCCAGCTCACCAGCTACCACGAACACTGAAGCTTTCTTT.

This chain links TRBV4-2 with TRBJ1-1, with D tentatively TRBD1 (6 bases). Germline assignment: CDR1 LGHNA and CDR2 YNFKEQ. The CDR3 totals 16 residues. V lost 4 bases, J lost 1 base, and 16 bases lay in between. The CDR3 DNA reads TGTGCCAGCAGCCGTAGATTGGGGGCGGGGAACACTGAAGCTTTCTTT. Amino acids: CASSRRLGAGNTEAFF.

The chain combines TRBV2 with TRBJ2-2; 10 nucleotides agree with TRBD1. The length of the CDR3 is 16 residues. Germline V gene data show CDR1 as SNHLY and CDR2 as FYNNEI. J lost 5 bases, V lost 5 bases, and 8 bases had no gene match. CDR3 residues: CASSYGTGVVTGELFF. The CDR3 bases are TGTGCCAGCAGTTACGGGACAGGGGTGGTTACCGGGGAGCTGTTTTTT. The full variable domain, its missing parts supplied by reference TRBV2 and TRBJ2-2, is EPEVTQTPSHQVTQMGQEVILRCVPISNHLYFYWYRQILGQKVEFLVSFYNNEISEKSEIFDDQFSVERPDGSNFTLKIRSTKLEDSAMYFCASSYGTGVVTGELFFGEGSRLTVL.

The chain has TRBV5-1 and TRBJ1-2; 8 nucleotides align to TRBD1. This CDR3 has 15 amino acids. After removal of 4 bases from V and 3 bases from J, the junction contained 8 bases not matched to a gene. CDR1 is SGHRS and CDR2 is YFSETQ in the germline V gene. The CDR3 DNA follows: TGCGCCAGCAGCGTACGACAGGGGCAGGACTATGGCTACACCTTC. Its protein is CASSVRQGQDYGYTF.

The chain employs TRBV3-1 (or the pseudogene TRBV3-2) and TRBJ1-5, with D unresolved. The V and J ends lost 0 bases and 0 bases respectively, with 9 bases between them. This CDR3 is built from 16 residues. Germline V gene data show CDR1 as LGHDT and CDR2 as YNNKEL (reference sequence). The CDR3 region is CASSQDPANSNQPQHF. CDR3 DNA sequence: TGTGCCAGCAGCCAAGATCCTGCTAATAGCAATCAGCCCCAGCATTTT.

The V gene is TRBV2, the J gene TRBJ1-2; TRBD1 matches at 8 bases. Germline trimming cut 11 bases from V and 1 base from J; bases unmatched to any gene: 6. CDR1 is SNHLY, CDR2 FYNNEI, per germline. CDR3 length equals 13 residues. The CDR3 loop is CAVRTGINYGYTF. CDR3 bases: TGTGCCGTTAGGACAGGGATTAACTATGGCTACACCTTC.

This clone was picked up a small number of times. This chain joins TRBV6-5 and TRBJ2-7; perhaps TRBD1 as D (7 bases). The CDR3 sequence is 12 residues long. The germline V and J ends were trimmed by 7 bases and 2 bases, with 9 bases remaining between them. CDR1 is MNHEY, CDR2 SVGAGI, per germline. The CDR3 sequence is CASTRGAYEQYF. The CDR3 nucleotides read TGTGCCAGCACCAGGGGGGCCTACGAGCAGTACTTC.

The V gene is TRBV28, the J gene TRBJ1-4; 11 bases map to TRBD1. Germline V CDR1 and CDR2: MDHEN, SYDVKM. The CDR3 consists of 16 residues. Germline trimming cut 6 bases from V and 3 bases from J; bases unmatched to any gene: 6. The CDR3 reads CASSRGQGAANEKLFF. CDR3 nucleotide sequence: TGTGCCAGCAGCCGAGGACAGGGGGCCGCTAATGAAAAACTGTTTTTT.

The V gene is TRBV18, the J gene TRBJ1-4; D may be TRBD1 (5 bases). V lost 3 bases to trimming and J lost 8 bases, with 16 bases between them. Per the germline V gene, CDR1 is KGHSH and CDR2 is LQKENI. CDR3 length: 15 amino acids. The CDR3 DNA reads TGTGCCAGCTCACCCTCTCAGACCCCAGGGGAAAAACTGTTTTTT. It yields the protein CASSPSQTPGEKLFF.

The rearrangement links TRBV9 to TRBJ1-2, with 8 positions matching TRBD1. There are 13 residues in the CDR3. Trimming took 3 bases from V and 8 from J; bases not matched to a gene: 6. The germline V gene has CDR1 SGDLS and CDR2 YYNGEE. CDR3 sequence (DNA): TGTGCCAGCAGCGGGTGGACAGGGAAGGGCTACACCTTC. Translated, it gives CASSGWTGKGYTF.

The DNA for the CDR3 is TGTGCCAGCAGGAAGCGGGGGTCGGATGAGCAGTTCTTC. It encodes CASRKRGSDEQFF. The genes are TRBV5-6 and TRBJ2-1; 8 positions agree with TRBD2. Trimming cost V 5 bases and J 8 bases; bases outside gene matches: 6. The CDR3 is made up of 13 amino acids. Germline values: CDR1 SGHDT, CDR2 YYEEEE.

In the case of this clone: One end of the junction varies from germline; a read error may be responsible. The rearrangement links TRBV5-4 to TRBJ1-4; the D gene is possibly TRBD1 (6 bases). The CDR3 extends over 15 amino acids. CDR1 SGHNT and CDR2 YYREEE come from the germline V gene (reference sequence). The CDR3 coding sequence is TGTGCCAGTAGCTCGTACAGGGATCTAGGTGAAAAACTGTTTTTT. The encoded protein is CASSSYRDLGEKLFF. Combining the CDR3 with reference TRBV5-4 and TRBJ1-4 gives the whole variable domain ETGVTQSPTHLIKTRGQQVTLRCSSQSGHNTVSWYQQALGQGPQFIFQYYREEENGRGNFPPRFSGLQFPNYSSELNVNALELDDSALYLCASSSYRDLGEKLFFGSGTQLSVL.

The chain links TRBV7-2 to TRBJ1-2, with 8 bases matching TRBD1. From germline, CDR1 is SGHTA and CDR2 FQGNSA. The junction had 8 bases not matched to a gene; V was cut back by 1 base and J by 4 bases. CDR3 size: 16 residues. CDR3 nucleotide sequence: TGTGCCAGCAGCTTAGTATCAACAGGGGGTGGCTATGGCTACACCTTC. It is translated as CASSLVSTGGGYGYTF.

V gene TRBV15 combines with J gene TRBJ2-3; 7 nucleotides align to TRBD2. The CDR3 length is 15 residues. V was pared by 6 bases and J by 3 bases, with 9 bases of the junction left unmatched. Germline V CDR1 and CDR2: LNHNV, YYDKDF (reference sequence). CDR3: CATSLGGERTDTQYF. The CDR3 DNA reads TGTGCCACCAGTCTTGGGGGGGAGAGGACAGATACGCAGTATTTT.

This clone was recorded once. This chain uses TRBV4-2 with TRBJ1-1; no definite D call. The CDR3 contains 16 residues. Trimming took 0 bases from V and 1 from J, leaving 12 bases between them. Germline V gene lookup returns CDR1 LGHNA and CDR2 YNFKEQ. DNA for the CDR3: TGTGCCAGCAGCCAAGATGAGGGCAGACAGAACACTGAAGCTTTCTTT. It is translated as CASSQDEGRQNTEAFF.

This rearrangement joins TRBV6-5 to TRBJ2-3; a possible D gene is TRBD2 (6 bases). Germline lookup yields CDR1 MNHEY and CDR2 SVGAGI. The CDR3 covers 15 residues. The V gene lost 0 bases and the J gene lost 2 bases, with 9 bases spanning the gap. The CDR3 region is CASSYSGGDTDTQYF. CDR3 DNA sequence: TGTGCCAGCAGTTACTCGGGCGGGGACACAGATACGCAGTATTTT.

To note about this clone: Other DNA variants within this sample encode the same CDR3. The chain couples TRBV18 to TRBJ2-7; D might be TRBD2 (6 bases). V was cut by 3 bases and J by 2 bases, with 11 bases left in between. The CDR3 spans 14 residues. Germline CDR1 and CDR2: KGHSH and LQKENI. The CDR3 bases are TGTGCCAGCTCACCTCCCGGGGGTACCTACGAGCAGTACTTC. Amino acid sequence: CASSPPGGTYEQYF.

This chain's CDR3 is CASSLGPRQGRGGYTF. In DNA, the CDR3 is TGCGCCAGCAGCTTGGGTCCGAGACAGGGCAGAGGCGGCTACACCTTC. The chain has TRBV5-1 and TRBJ1-2; 7 bases align to TRBD1. Germline lookup yields CDR1 SGHRS and CDR2 YFSETQ. The CDR3 is 16 residues long. V lost 0 bases and J lost 8; bases outside the gene matches: 13.